These T cell receptor beta chains were read from a single sample in a study of beta chain features in type 1 diabetes. Assay: immunoSEQ multiplex PCR; the TCRdb copy retains only in-frame clones and omits some. The data show 140,000 or so clones, with 10% to 15% seen just once and about 1.3% held by the top ten. Specimen: central memory CD4+ T cells from blood. Receptors originate from a young man with type 1 diabetes. CDR3s include the opening cysteine and the closing phenylalanine or tryptophan. The D gene is left open where the match is weak.

v_gene	j_gene	d_gene	CDR3aa
TRBV10-3	TRBJ1-2	.	CAISELTPAGYTF
TRBV7-6	TRBJ1-1	.	CASSQKALGQMNTEAFF
TRBV7-2	TRBJ2-7	.	CASSLTEISYEQYF
TRBV14	TRBJ2-7	.	CASSAGFYEQYF
TRBV2	TRBJ2-3	TRBD2	CASSGTSGASTDTQYF
TRBV19	TRBJ1-1	.	CASSMSGSNTEAFF
TRBV5-4	TRBJ2-1	TRBD1	CASSTRTGGSYNEQFF
TRBV4-1	TRBJ2-1	.	CASSPPGYNEQFF
TRBV6-5	TRBJ2-1	.	CASSRDIVGDEQFF
TRBV7-2	TRBJ1-2	.	CASSLGPQRGYTF
TRBV9	TRBJ2-2	TRBD1	CASSVAPTGGSATGELFF
TRBV30	TRBJ2-3	.	CAWSGGAGDTQYF
TRBV30	TRBJ2-5	.	CAWSTPNQETQYF
TRBV28	TRBJ1-2	.	CASSSPRYGYTF
TRBV5-1	TRBJ2-6	.	CASSLVGVAGANVLTF
TRBV5-4	TRBJ1-2	.	CASSLWTVNYGYTF
TRBV7-8	TRBJ2-2	.	CASSSTTQANTGELFF
TRBV5-1	TRBJ2-5	TRBD1	CASSPPETGETSQYF
TRBV6-5	TRBJ2-7	TRBD1	CASNLQGGSEQYF
TRBV2	TRBJ1-1	TRBD1	CASSKLQGGNTEAFF
TRBV29-1	TRBJ2-2	TRBD1	CSASSRGRGGELFF
TRBV23-1	TRBJ1-1	.	CASSQLWGRMNTEAFF
TRBV7-3	TRBJ2-6	.	CASSSPWGASSGANVLTF
TRBV5-6	TRBJ2-3	.	CASSFGTPPNTQYF
TRBV5-1	TRBJ2-3	.	CASSGGPYSTDTQYF
TRBV9	TRBJ2-3	.	CASSVAVSISSTDTQYF
TRBV30	TRBJ1-1	TRBD1	CAWTRKGQGAAEAFF
TRBV5-1	TRBJ1-2	.	CASSPGPGTMNTF
TRBV28	TRBJ1-2	TRBD1	CASSPAGQGSFYGYTF
TRBV4-1	TRBJ1-2	.	CASSQDVNTGSNYGYTF
TRBV27	TRBJ2-3	TRBD1	CASSLLGTGYTDTQYF
TRBV18	TRBJ2-5	.	CASSPGFQETQYF
TRBV14	TRBJ1-6	TRBD1	CASSQEAGGSPLHF
TRBV19	TRBJ2-3	TRBD2	CATRTSGGSTDTQYF
TRBV15	TRBJ2-3	.	CATSRDQAGTTDTQYF
TRBV28	TRBJ1-3	.	CASRDSGNTIYF
TRBV15	TRBJ1-4	.	CATSRPTGPKLFF
TRBV7-3	TRBJ2-3	.	CASSPSGRTDTQYF
TRBV10-2	TRBJ2-3	TRBD2	CASSGTSGRDTQYF
TRBV29-1	TRBJ1-2	.	CSVQLPGGRGYTF
TRBV10-3	TRBJ2-7	.	CAILPDRPPYEQYF
TRBV7-9	TRBJ1-1	.	CASSSPEGVNEAFF
TRBV7-9	TRBJ1-2	.	CASSRWYGYTF
TRBV18	TRBJ1-4	.	CASQRAGNEKLFF
TRBV7-2	TRBJ2-5	.	CASSRGETQYF
TRBV25-1	TRBJ2-7	TRBD1	CASEGQTSSYEQYF
TRBV4-2	TRBJ2-2	TRBD2	CASRRLAGGLGELFF
TRBV29-1	TRBJ2-1	.	CSVSVVGTEQFF